This is a list of T cell receptor beta chains from one sample in a study of T cells in Graves' hyperthyroidism and ophthalmopathy. TCRdb reprocessed the multiplex PCR reads with MiXCR, giving one entry per CDR3 protein. This table has 300,000 to 450,000 distinct CDR3 sequences, roughly 13% appearing once. Material: blood. The receptor set was obtained from a young man with Graves' hyperthyroidism that later progressed to Graves' ophthalmopathy. Each CDR3 is given with its conserved first and last residue. A D gene is named only where the DNA matches it firmly. A row's size may be missing; if present it is once, few, many or a size class.

cdr3_length	v_call	clone_size	d_call	j_call	cdr3_aa	cdr3_nt
16	TRBV7-3	NA	NA	TRBJ2-6	CASSSTTGAGANVLTF	TGTGCCAGCAGCTCAACCACAGGCGCTGGGGCCAACGTCCTGACTTTC
15	TRBV18	NA	TRBD2	TRBJ2-5	CASSPAGGYQETQYF	TGTGCCAGCTCACCAGCGGGGGGCTATCAAGAGACCCAGTACTTC
14	TRBV2	many	NA	TRBJ1-4	CASSEVFQEEKLFF	TGTGCCAGCAGTGAAGTGTTCCAGGAGGAAAAACTGTTTTTT
14	TRBV5-1	NA	TRBD2	TRBJ2-7	CASGTSGGIYEQYF	TGCGCCAGCGGGACTAGCGGGGGGATATACGAGCAGTACTTC
13	TRBV20-1	NA	NA	TRBJ2-3	CSARGTVEDTQYF	TGCAGTGCTAGAGGGACAGTCGAAGATACGCAGTATTTT
12	TRBV7-9	many	NA	TRBJ1-1	CASSLEGYVAFF	TGTGCCAGCAGCTTAGAGGGGTATGTCGCTTTCTTT
13	TRBV28	NA	NA	TRBJ1-2	CASSTNLDYGYTF	TGTGCCAGCAGTACCAACCTGGACTATGGCTACACCTTC
14	TRBV6-6	NA	NA	TRBJ2-1	CASSYSYAYNEQFF	TGTGCCAGCAGTTACTCTTACGCCTACAATGAGCAGTTCTTC
17	TRBV28	few	TRBD1	TRBJ2-3	CASSLGTGGLSTDTQYF	TGTGCCAGCAGTTTGGGGACAGGGGGCTTATCCACAGATACGCAGTATTTT
15	TRBV6-1	NA	TRBD2	TRBJ2-2	CASRTGTSWTGELFF	TGTGCCAGCAGAACCGGGACTAGCTGGACCGGGGAGCTGTTTTTT
19	TRBV13	many	TRBD2	TRBJ2-1	CASSLFRLAGGLDYNEQFF	TGTGCCAGCAGCTTATTTCGGCTAGCGGGGGGGCTCGACTACAATGAGCAGTTCTTC
14	TRBV7-2	NA	NA	TRBJ2-7	CASSLPAEVYEQYF	TGTGCCAGCAGCTTACCCGCGGAGGTCTACGAGCAGTACTTC
12	TRBV18	many	TRBD1	TRBJ1-1	CASSPGGRGPFF	TGTGCCAGCTCACCAGGGGGCAGGGGGCCTTTCTTT
16	TRBV11-2	once	TRBD1	TRBJ2-7	CASSLGGQEPYYEQYF	TGTGCCAGCAGCTTAGGGGGACAGGAGCCCTACTACGAGCAGTACTTC
14	TRBV20-1	many	NA	TRBJ1-1	CSARGHVMNTEAFF	TGCAGTGCTAGGGGGCATGTCATGAACACTGAAGCTTTCTTT
15	TRBV12-3/TRBV12-4	few	NA	TRBJ2-5	CASSPGQVGGETQYF	TGTGCCAGCAGTCCCGGACAGGTCGGGGGAGAGACCCAGTACTTC
16	TRBV6-6	many	NA	TRBJ1-6	CASSYTGTGYNSPLHF	TGTGCCAGCAGTTACACCGGGACCGGCTATAATTCACCCCTCCACTTT
15	TRBV4-2	few	TRBD2	TRBJ2-7	CASSQVGGGFDEQYF	TGTGCCAGCAGCCAAGTTGGCGGGGGATTCGACGAGCAGTACTTC
15	TRBV6-1	few	TRBD1	TRBJ1-6	CASSDTGTGFSPLHF	TGTGCCAGCAGTGATACCGGGACAGGTTTCTCACCCCTCCACTTT
14	TRBV3-1	many	NA	TRBJ2-7	CASSQSVRAYEQYF	TGTGCCAGCAGCCAAAGTGTACGGGCCTACGAGCAGTACTTC
15	TRBV12-3/TRBV12-4	many	NA	TRBJ1-3	CASSWRPGGGNTIYF	TGTGCCAGCAGTTGGAGACCTGGGGGTGGAAACACCATATATTTT
13	TRBV2	many	NA	TRBJ1-3	CASSVEGRNTIYF	TGTGCCAGCAGTGTCGAAGGGAGAAACACCATATATTTT
16	TRBV20-1	many	TRBD2	TRBJ2-1	CSARDKRGPGYNEQFF	TGCAGTGCTAGAGATAAGCGGGGGCCGGGTTACAATGAGCAGTTCTTC
15	TRBV20-1	few	NA	TRBJ2-1	CSATRAGPLYNEQFF	TGCAGTGCTACCCGTGCGGGACCTCTCTACAATGAGCAGTTCTTC
15	TRBV7-8	many	NA	TRBJ2-2	CASSFREAEGGELFF	TGTGCCAGCAGCTTTCGCGAAGCAGAGGGCGGGGAGCTGTTTTTT
16	TRBV5-1	many	TRBD2	TRBJ2-1	CASNLAGGFSYNEQFF	TGCGCCAGCAACCTAGCGGGGGGATTCTCCTACAATGAGCAGTTCTTC
16	TRBV9	NA	TRBD2	TRBJ2-7	CASSVAAAGGLYEQYF	TGTGCCAGCAGCGTAGCGGCAGCGGGGGGCCTTTACGAGCAGTACTTC
16	TRBV28	many	TRBD2	TRBJ2-3	CASRPHSGGGADTQYF	TGTGCCAGCAGGCCTCATAGCGGGGGGGGCGCAGATACGCAGTATTTT
14	TRBV6-1	many	TRBD1	TRBJ2-1	CASSRDRGNNEQFF	TGTGCCAGCAGTAGGGACAGGGGAAACAATGAGCAGTTCTTC
12	TRBV27	NA	TRBD2	TRBJ2-5	CASIHPSGTQYF	TGTGCCAGCATCCATCCTAGCGGTACCCAGTACTTC
18	TRBV5-6	few	TRBD1	TRBJ2-4	CARVGQGFSIKAKNIQYF	TGTGCCAGGGTTGGACAGGGGTTTAGTATTAAGGCCAAAAACATTCAGTACTTC
15	TRBV20-1	NA	NA	TRBJ2-1	CSASRKGGRGNEQFF	TGCAGTGCTAGCCGAAAGGGGGGACGGGGCAATGAGCAGTTCTTC
16	TRBV13	few	TRBD1	TRBJ1-2	CASSFQRGQLDYGYTF	TGTGCCAGCAGCTTCCAGAGGGGGCAATTGGACTATGGCTACACCTTC
14	TRBV6-1	many	NA	TRBJ1-2	CASRNVGDDYGYTF	TGTGCCAGCAGGAACGTGGGGGACGACTATGGCTACACCTTC
13	TRBV30	few	NA	TRBJ1-5	CAWSVRGSQPQHF	TGTGCCTGGAGTGTACGGGGGTCCCAGCCCCAGCATTTT
15	TRBV9	many	TRBD1	TRBJ2-1	CASSVGQGIYNEQFF	TGTGCCAGCAGCGTAGGACAGGGTATTTACAATGAGCAGTTCTTC
15	TRBV13	few	TRBD1	TRBJ2-1	CASSLDGTEYNEQFF	TGTGCCAGCAGCTTAGATGGGACAGAGTACAATGAGCAGTTCTTC
14	TRBV3-1	many	TRBD2	TRBJ2-5	CASSQAGEGETQYF	TGTGCCAGCAGCCAAGCTGGGGAGGGAGAGACCCAGTACTTC
16	TRBV12-3/TRBV12-4	many	TRBD2	TRBJ2-3	CASRPTSGGVTDTQYF	TGTGCCAGCAGGCCTACTAGCGGGGGAGTTACAGATACGCAGTATTTT
13	TRBV6-5	many	NA	TRBJ1-5	CASSYKGGQPQHF	TGTGCCAGCAGTTATAAGGGTGGACAGCCCCAGCATTTT
14	TRBV11-3	many	TRBD1	TRBJ1-4	CASSPGQGSEKLFF	TGTGCCAGCAGCCCTGGACAGGGAAGTGAAAAACTGTTTTTT
15	TRBV20-1	NA	TRBD1	TRBJ1-2	CSASPPDRGIYGYTF	TGCAGTGCTAGTCCCCCGGACAGGGGAATTTATGGCTACACCTTC
15	TRBV11-1	many	NA	TRBJ2-2	CASSLRGPNTGELFF	TGTGCCAGCAGCTTAAGGGGACCCAACACCGGGGAGCTGTTTTTT
13	TRBV19	few	TRBD1	TRBJ1-2	CASTRTGNYGYTF	TGTGCCAGTACCAGGACAGGGAACTATGGCTACACCTTC
15	TRBV3-1	few	TRBD1	TRBJ1-2	CASSPGADRSIGYTF	TGTGCCAGCAGCCCTGGAGCGGACAGGTCTATTGGCTACACCTTC
14	TRBV27	many	NA	TRBJ1-5	CASSLRGNEQPQHF	TGTGCCAGCAGTTTAAGAGGGAATGAGCAGCCCCAGCATTTT
16	TRBV12-5	many	NA	TRBJ2-7	CASGSPIRGAAYEQYF	TGTGCTAGTGGTTCACCCATAAGAGGGGCGGCCTACGAGCAGTACTTC
12	TRBV7-9	few	NA	TRBJ1-5	CASSLESQPQHF	TGTGCCAGCAGCTTAGAGAGTCAGCCCCAGCATTTT
12	TRBV13	NA	NA	TRBJ1-4	CASRTGLEKLFF	TGTGCCAGCAGAACAGGGTTAGAAAAACTGTTTTTT
15	TRBV6-5	many	TRBD1	TRBJ1-5	CASSYSAGGHQPQHF	TGTGCCAGCAGTTACTCGGCAGGGGGTCATCAGCCCCAGCATTTT
13	TRBV29-1	NA	NA	TRBJ1-3	CSVEVISGNTIYF	TGCAGCGTTGAAGTAATTTCTGGAAACACCATATATTTT
13	TRBV2	many	NA	TRBJ2-7	CASSSSSYYEQYF	TGTGCCAGCAGTTCGTCCAGCTATTACGAGCAGTACTTC
17	TRBV15	many	TRBD2	TRBJ2-3	CATSSRFEAGVPDTQYF	TGTGCCACCAGCAGCCGCTTTGAAGCGGGGGTACCAGATACGCAGTATTTT
13	TRBV6-1	few	NA	TRBJ2-1	CASNPPSYNEQFF	TGTGCCTCGAATCCCCCCTCCTACAATGAGCAGTTCTTC
14	TRBV12-3/TRBV12-4	many	NA	TRBJ2-7	CASSLGGAPYEQYF	TGTGCCAGCAGTTTGGGGGGAGCCCCCTACGAGCAGTACTTC
14	TRBV20-1	few	NA	TRBJ1-1	CSAPTYQGRPEAFF	TGCAGTGCCCCCACGTATCAGGGGAGACCTGAAGCTTTCTTT
15	TRBV28	many	NA	TRBJ2-1	CASSQGQTPYNEQFF	TGTGCCAGCAGTCAGGGACAAACACCCTACAATGAGCAGTTCTTC
12	TRBV6-1	many	NA	TRBJ1-1	CASQVANTEAFF	TGTGCCAGTCAGGTTGCGAACACTGAAGCTTTCTTT
14	TRBV19	NA	NA	TRBJ1-5	CASTGGGGNQPQHF	TGTGCCAGTACTGGGGGAGGGGGGAATCAGCCCCAGCATTTT